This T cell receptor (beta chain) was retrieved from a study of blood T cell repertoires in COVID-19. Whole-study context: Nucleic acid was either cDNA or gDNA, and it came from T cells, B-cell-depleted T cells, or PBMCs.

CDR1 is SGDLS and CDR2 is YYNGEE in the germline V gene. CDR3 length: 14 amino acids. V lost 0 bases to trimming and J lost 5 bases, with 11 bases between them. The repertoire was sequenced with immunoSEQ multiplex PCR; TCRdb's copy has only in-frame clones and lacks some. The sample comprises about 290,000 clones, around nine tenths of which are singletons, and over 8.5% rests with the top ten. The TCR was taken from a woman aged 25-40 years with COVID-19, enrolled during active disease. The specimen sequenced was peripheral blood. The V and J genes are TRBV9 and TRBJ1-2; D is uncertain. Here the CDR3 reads CASSVGRNLYGYTF. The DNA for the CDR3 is TGTGCCAGCAGCGTAGGCAGGAACCTGTATGGCTACACCTTC.